The rows below give T cell receptor beta chains drawn from one sample of a study of blood T cell repertoires in COVID-19. Only in-frame clones appear in the TCRdb table, and some are missing; sequencing was by immunoSEQ multiplex PCR. The sample consists of 300,000 to 400,000 clones, 70% to 90% of them appearing once. The specimen sequenced was peripheral blood. The source of these receptors is a woman aged 55-70 years with COVID-19, enrolled during active disease. Each CDR3 is given with its conserved first and last residue. Fields, in order: J gene, D gene, clone size, V gene, CDR3 DNA, CDR3 protein. D genes are given only for firm matches. The size of a clone is reported for some rows only, either as once, few or many, or as a class for expanded clones.

>TRBJ2-1|TRBD2|once|TRBV11-2
TGTGCCAGCAGCTTTAGGGAGGGAGGGAATGAGCAGTTCTTC
CASSFREGGNEQFF
>TRBJ1-4|-|once|TRBV7-9
TGTGCCAGCAGCCATCCGCGGGGTAATGAAAAACTGTTTTTT
CASSHPRGNEKLFF
>TRBJ2-3|TRBD2|-|TRBV14
TGTGCCAGCAGCCAAGAGGCATCTAGCGGGGGGGCGGCAGATACGCAGTATTTT
CASSQEASSGGAADTQYF
>TRBJ2-7|-|-|TRBV11-3
TGTGCCAGCAGCCCCCCCAGGGAAACAAGCTCCTACGAGCAGTACTTC
CASSPPRETSSYEQYF
>TRBJ1-2|-|-|TRBV24-1
TGTGCCACCAGTGATTTCCAGGGTGAGGGCTACACCTTC
CATSDFQGEGYTF
>TRBJ1-2|-|-|TRBV4-1
TGCGCCAGCAGCCAAGATCTGCAGGCGCCTTGGTCGTCTGGCTACACCTTC
CASSQDLQAPWSSGYTF
>TRBJ1-1|-|-|TRBV3-1/TRBV3-2
TGTGCCAGCAGCCAACGGGTCATGGTCGGGGAAGCTTTCTTT
CASSQRVMVGEAFF
>TRBJ2-7|TRBD2|-|TRBV6-2/TRBV6-3
TGTGCCAGCAGTCAGGGACTAGCCTCCTCCTACGAGCAGTACTTC
CASSQGLASSYEQYF
>TRBJ2-7|-|-|TRBV29-1
TGCAGCGTTGAAGTAGGGGTCACGAGGGAGCAGTACTTC
CSVEVGVTREQYF
>TRBJ1-1|-|-|TRBV9
TGTGCCAGCAGCCCCCAGAACACTGAAGCTTTCTTT
CASSPQNTEAFF
>TRBJ2-1|-|-|TRBV20-1
TGCAGTGCTAGGGCCTCTCACGAGCAGTTCTTC
CSARASHEQFF
>TRBJ2-7|-|-|TRBV9
TGTGCCAGCAGCCCAGGGGCAGGGAAGGACGAGCAGTACTTC
CASSPGAGKDEQYF
>TRBJ2-7|-|-|TRBV19
TGTGCCAGTAGTATCACGGGGCAGGGGTACGAGCAGTACTTC
CASSITGQGYEQYF
>TRBJ1-6|-|-|TRBV30
TGTGCCTGGAGCACTGACAGGAATCGGGGTCGGACCCTCCACTTT
CAWSTDRNRGRTLHF
>TRBJ2-7|-|-|TRBV19
TGTGCCAGTAGTGGGGGGGGCCAGGCCTACGAGCAGTACTTC
CASSGGGQAYEQYF
>TRBJ1-1|-|-|TRBV6-2/TRBV6-3
TGTGCCAGCAGTTTCCTCCCGGGAACTGAAGCTTTCTTT
CASSFLPGTEAFF
>TRBJ2-7|-|-|TRBV12-3/TRBV12-4
TGTGCCAGCAGTTTAGGAGGGAGCGACGAGCAGTACTTC
CASSLGGSDEQYF
>TRBJ1-1|TRBD1|-|TRBV7-9
TGTGCCAGCAGCTTTACGCAGGGGGAAGATGCTTTCTTT
CASSFTQGEDAFF
>TRBJ2-1|TRBD2|-|TRBV18
TGTGCCAGCTCACCCCAGGGGACTAGCGGGGGGCCTGAGCAGTTCTTC
CASSPQGTSGGPEQFF
>TRBJ1-1|-|-|TRBV16
TGTGCCAGCAGACAGCGGACGGACACTGAAGCTTTCTTT
CASRQRTDTEAFF
>TRBJ2-2|TRBD2|-|TRBV14
TGTGCCAGCAGCCACGTAACTAGCGGGGGCTACACCGGGGAGCTGTTTTTT
CASSHVTSGGYTGELFF
>TRBJ2-7|-|-|TRBV14
TGTGCCAGCAGCCAAGACAGGGGATGGGGCGAGCAGTACTTC
CASSQDRGWGEQYF
>TRBJ2-7|-|-|TRBV4-1
TGCGCCAGCAGCCAGCAGGAGGCTGGTTACGAGCAGTACTTC
CASSQQEAGYEQYF
>TRBJ2-5|TRBD1|few|TRBV5-1
TGCGCCAGCGGGACAGGCAACCTCCAAGAGACCCAGTACTTC
CASGTGNLQETQYF
>TRBJ1-5|-|-|TRBV6-6
TGTGCCAGCAGTCAGGGGTGGGGTACGACTGATTATAGCAATCAGCCCCAGCATTTT
CASSQGWGTTDYSNQPQHF
>TRBJ1-2|-|-|TRBV5-1
TGCGCCAGCAGCTTGGTGCCACAGGGACCTGGCTACACCTTC
CASSLVPQGPGYTF
>TRBJ2-1|TRBD2|-|TRBV7-7
TGTGCCAGCAGCCCCGGGACTAGCGGGAACCATGAGCAGTTCTTC
CASSPGTSGNHEQFF
>TRBJ2-5|-|-|TRBV5-1
TGCGCCAGCAGCAGTACAGGGTCCAATTTGGGGGAGACCCAGTACTTC
CASSSTGSNLGETQYF
>TRBJ2-1|TRBD2|-|TRBV5-1
TGCGCCAGCAGCTTGGGGCTAGCGGGGGGTACACCCAATGAGCAGTTCTTC
CASSLGLAGGTPNEQFF
>TRBJ1-2|-|few|TRBV28
TGTGCCAGCAGTTTGTTTGCAGGGACTGGTGGCTACACCTTC
CASSLFAGTGGYTF
>TRBJ1-1|-|-|TRBV18
TGTGCCAGCTGCCCCAATACAGGCAGCAGTGAAGCTTTCTTT
CASCPNTGSSEAFF
>TRBJ2-2|-|few|TRBV12-3/TRBV12-4
TGTGCCAGCAGGTTCGGGACCGGGGAGCTGTTTTTT
CASRFGTGELFF
>TRBJ2-5|-|-|TRBV18
TGTGCCAGCTCACCGATGAACAGGGTTCGAGAGACCCAGTACTTC
CASSPMNRVRETQYF
>TRBJ1-2|TRBD1|-|TRBV5-1
TGCGCCAGCAGCCAAGACAGGGATTATGGCTACACCTTC
CASSQDRDYGYTF
>TRBJ1-4|TRBD1|-|TRBV19
TGTGCCAGTAGTACGACAGGGGATAATGAAAAACTGTTTTTT
CASSTTGDNEKLFF
>TRBJ1-1|-|-|TRBV30
TGTGCCGGTAGACATGGACCGGGAATGAACACTGAAGCTTTCTTT
CAGRHGPGMNTEAFF
>TRBJ1-6|TRBD1|-|TRBV7-9
TGTGCCAGCAGCTTAGGGGACAGGAAAAATTCACCCCTCCACTTT
CASSLGDRKNSPLHF
>TRBJ1-1|TRBD1|-|TRBV5-5
TGTGCCAGCAGCTTGGTTGGGGACAGGGGAACTGAAGCTTTCTTT
CASSLVGDRGTEAFF
>TRBJ1-6|-|-|TRBV25-1
TGTGCCAGCAGGCCAGGCTCCTATAATTCACCCCTCCACTTT
CASRPGSYNSPLHF
>TRBJ2-7|-|-|TRBV7-2
TGTGCCAGCAGACTCTCCTACGAGCAGTACTTC
CASRLSYEQYF
>TRBJ1-2|-|-|TRBV5-6
TGTGCCAGCAGTTTCTCTTGGGGGAGGTATGGCTACACCTTC
CASSFSWGRYGYTF
>TRBJ1-6|-|-|TRBV27
TGTGCCAGCAGTTTATCGTATCTAGATCAGGGGTGGGATTCACCCCTCCACTTT
CASSLSYLDQGWDSPLHF
>TRBJ2-7|-|few|TRBV27
TGTGCCAGCAGTTTGGCGGGGAACCCCTACGAGCAGTACTTC
CASSLAGNPYEQYF
>TRBJ2-2|TRBD2|-|TRBV2
TGTGCCAGCACCCAAGGCGGGGGAAAGGGGACCGGGGAGCTGTTTTTT
CASTQGGGKGTGELFF
>TRBJ2-1|TRBD2|-|TRBV30
TGTGCCTGGAGTGCCCGGGGGAGTTTACTAGCGGGGAGTTACAATGAGCAGTTCTTC
CAWSARGSLLAGSYNEQFF
>TRBJ2-7|-|few|TRBV30
TGTGCCTGGAGAACAGCTGCTTCCTACGAGCAGTACTTC
CAWRTAASYEQYF
>TRBJ1-3|-|-|TRBV6-5
TGTGCCAGCAGAGCCCCCGGGAGATCTGGAAACACCATATATTTT
CASRAPGRSGNTIYF
>TRBJ1-2|TRBD1|-|TRBV9
TGTGCCAGCAGTACGACAGGGGGCTACACCTTC
CASSTTGGYTF
>TRBJ1-3|TRBD1|-|TRBV29-1
TGCAGCGTTGCGGGACAGGGGCGTTATTCAGGAAACACCATATATTTT
CSVAGQGRYSGNTIYF
>TRBJ1-2|-|-|TRBV18
TGTGCCAGCTCACTTCAGGGGATGGATGGCTACACCTTC
CASSLQGMDGYTF
>TRBJ1-3|-|-|TRBV7-7
TGTGCCAGCAGCTTAGGAGACAGTCCTGGAAACACCATATATTTT
CASSLGDSPGNTIYF
>TRBJ1-1|-|-|TRBV5-6
TGTGCCAGCAGCTGGGACTGGTCTAACACTGAAGCTTTCTTT
CASSWDWSNTEAFF